The entry below describes one T cell receptor beta chain. The antigen remains unidentified. Cultured CD4+ T-cell DNA underwent Oncomine TCR Beta short-read sequencing. It was from cultured CD4+ T cells that genomic DNA was extracted. TCRdb analysed the PCR reads with MiXCR anew, one entry per CDR3 protein. The data show under 25,000 distinct CDR3 sequences, with about 80% seen just once and about a sixth held by the top ten. V was pared by 2 bases and J by 6 bases, with 12 bases of the junction left unmatched. Germline CDR1 reads DFQATT; CDR2 reads SNEGSKA (reference sequence). The CDR3 length is 15 residues. This entry belongs to a study of vaccination and CD4 T cells after COVID-19. At the level of the study: Controls used CEFX viral epitopes (positive), HIV-1 Nef peptides (negative), or no peptide.

Indicated treatment: 10-day PBMC culture with coronavirus spike peptide pools or control peptides (ViraFEST assay). Specimen: CD4+ T cells from blood, cultured in vitro, collected after SARS-CoV-2 vaccination. The J gene is TRBJ2-7, the V gene TRBV20-1, with TRBD1 identical over 8 bases. This receptor was obtained from a human donor who received a COVID-19 vaccine. CDR3: CSARKGGTGLFEQYF. CDR3 nucleotide sequence: TGCAGTGCTAGAAAAGGGGGGACAGGTTTGTTCGAGCAGTACTTC.